The rows below give T cell receptor beta chains drawn from one sample of a study. MiXCR, applied by TCRdb to the 5' RACE reads, yields one record per CDR3 protein. The sample has 55,000 to 70,000 distinct CDR3 sequences; 25% to 30% are singletons. The sequenced sample consisted of tumor-infiltrating memory CD4+ T cells sorted from the breast tumor. The receptor source for this set is a female donor with breast cancer. The CDR3 runs from the conserved cysteine through the conserved F or W. Each record gives: V gene, D gene, clone size, J gene, CDR3 protein, CDR3 DNA. The D gene is left open where the match is weak. Expanded clones get a size class; other rows say once, few or many, or leave the size out.

TRBV7-9	.	.	TRBJ2-3	CASSEQGITQYF	TGTGCTAGCAGCGAACAGGGAATCACGCAGTATTTT
TRBV6-2/TRBV6-3	TRBD2	.	TRBJ2-2	CASNELTGIIGTSLNTGELFF	TGTGCCAGCAACGAGCTCACAGGTATAATCGGGACTAGCCTGAACACCGGGGAGCTGTTTTTT
TRBV12-3/TRBV12-4	.	.	TRBJ2-1	CASSSLGDLDNEQFF	TGTGCCAGCAGTTCGTTAGGGGATTTGGACAATGAGCAGTTCTTC
TRBV20-1	.	medium-sized	TRBJ1-5	CSARDGAKNQPQHF	TGCAGTGCTAGGGACGGGGCTAAAAATCAGCCCCAGCATTTT
TRBV6-5	.	few	TRBJ1-2	CASSYADTYGYTF	TGTGCCAGCAGTTACGCGGACACCTATGGCTACACCTTC
TRBV20-1	.	few	TRBJ1-5	CSARGDVSNQPQHF	TGCAGTGCTAGAGGGGACGTGAGCAATCAGCCCCAGCATTTT
TRBV24-1	TRBD2	.	TRBJ2-1	CATSDRSGRALNNEQFF	TGTGCCACCAGTGATCGTAGCGGGAGGGCATTGAACAATGAGCAGTTCTTC
TRBV6-5	TRBD1	few	TRBJ2-7	CASSRGTGDHEQYF	TGTGCCAGCAGCCGCGGGACAGGGGACCACGAGCAGTACTTC
TRBV7-2	.	medium-sized	TRBJ2-2	CASSIKGTAGINTGELFF	TGTGCCAGCAGCATCAAAGGGACAGCGGGAATTAACACCGGGGAGCTGTTTTTT
TRBV7-9	.	.	TRBJ1-2	CASNQNYGYTF	TGTGCCAGTAACCAAAACTATGGCTACACCTTC
TRBV5-1	TRBD1	.	TRBJ2-7	CASSPRDSSDEQYF	TGCGCCAGCAGCCCCCGGGACAGTAGCGACGAGCAGTACTTC
TRBV5-1	.	.	TRBJ1-2	CASSLNRETDGYTF	TGCGCCAGCAGCTTAAACAGGGAAACGGATGGCTACACCTTC
TRBV9	TRBD2	once	TRBJ2-7	CASSVSGTASYEQYF	TGTGCCAGCAGCGTAAGCGGGACGGCAAGCTACGAGCAGTACTTC
TRBV7-2	.	few	TRBJ1-4	CASSPGLRNEKLSF	TGTGCCAGCAGCCCGGGTCTCAGAAATGAAAAACTGTCTTTT
TRBV7-9	.	.	TRBJ2-2	CASSLAGPTGELFF	TGTGCCAGCAGCTTAGCGGGACCCACCGGGGAGCTGTTTTTT
TRBV5-1	.	.	TRBJ2-7	CASSQGQHYEQYF	TGCGCCAGCAGTCAAGGACAGCACTACGAGCAGTACTTC
TRBV3-1	.	once	TRBJ2-5	CASSQGGMETQYF	TGTGCCAGCAGCCAAGGGGGCATGGAGACCCAATACTTC
TRBV20-1	.	.	TRBJ1-2	CSAGIRGHGYF	TGCAGTGCTGGGATACGGGGGCACGGGTACTTC
TRBV7-6	.	few	TRBJ1-3	CASSKLSAKISGNTIYF	TGTGCCAGCAGCAAACTGTCTGCCAAGATCTCTGGAAACACCATATATTTT
TRBV6-1	.	.	TRBJ1-5	CASTSLRDQPQHF	TGTGCCAGCACCTCCCTCAGGGATCAGCCCCAGCATTTT
TRBV20-1	TRBD1	.	TRBJ2-5	CSARKKGQGAKTQYF	TGCAGTGCTAGGAAGAAGGGACAGGGGGCCAAGACCCAGTACTTC
TRBV11-2	.	once	TRBJ2-7	CASSPGSLRGLSSYEQYF	TGTGCCAGCAGCCCAGGGTCTTTGAGGGGCCTTAGCTCCTACGAGCAGTACTTC
TRBV7-9	.	.	TRBJ2-3	CASSSVTVRGDTQYF	TGTGCCAGCAGCTCCGTTACGGTCCGAGGGGATACGCAGTATTTT
TRBV7-3	.	.	TRBJ1-1	CTSSLTKNTEAFF	TGTACCAGCAGCTTAACGAAGAACACTGAAGCTTTCTTT
TRBV20-1	TRBD2	few	TRBJ2-7	CSARGLAGEQYF	TGCAGTGCTAGGGGACTAGCGGGCGAGCAGTACTTC
TRBV9	TRBD2	few	TRBJ2-2	CASSFGTKNTGELFF	TGTGCCAGCAGCTTCGGGACTAAAAACACCGGGGAGCTGTTTTTT
TRBV20-1	.	few	TRBJ1-4	CSAPGSNEKLFF	TGCAGTGCGCCAGGGAGTAATGAAAAACTGTTTTTT
TRBV20-1	.	.	TRBJ1-5	CSAPPGLGQPQHF	TGCAGTGCCCCCCCAGGGTTGGGGCAGCCCCAGCATTTT
TRBV5-4	.	.	TRBJ2-5	CASSLVSGVETQYF	TGTGCCAGCAGCTTAGTTTCGGGGGTGGAGACCCAGTACTTC
TRBV6-2/TRBV6-3	.	few	TRBJ2-5	CASSNSETQYF	TGTGCCAGCAGTAATTCAGAGACCCAGTACTTC
TRBV27	.	many	TRBJ1-1	CASRRGDDMNTEAFF	TGTGCCAGCCGACGGGGGGATGACATGAACACTGAAGCTTTCTTT
TRBV5-1	.	.	TRBJ2-3	CASSLGHADADTQYF	TGCGCCAGCAGCTTGGGGCACGCCGATGCGGATACGCAGTATTTT
TRBV11-3	TRBD1	few	TRBJ2-1	CASSFTGQGEQFF	TGTGCCAGCAGCTTCACCGGACAGGGTGAGCAGTTCTTC
TRBV5-1	.	.	TRBJ2-3	CASSLAGPGQRRTDTQYF	TGCGCCAGCAGCTTGGCCGGTCCCGGACAGCGGAGGACAGATACGCAGTATTTT
TRBV12-3/TRBV12-4	.	medium-sized	TRBJ1-1	CASSFDSNTEAFF	TGTGCCAGCAGTTTTGACAGCAACACTGAAGCTTTCTTT
TRBV4-3	.	many	TRBJ1-5	CASSQKYSAGDQPQHF	TGCGCCAGCAGCCAAAAGTATTCAGCAGGAGATCAGCCCCAGCATTTT
TRBV6-6	.	few	TRBJ2-3	CASSYSTGASTDTQYF	TGTGCCAGCAGTTACTCGACGGGGGCAAGCACAGATACGCAGTATTTT
TRBV5-5	.	few	TRBJ1-1	CASSLVRVGTEAFF	TGTGCCAGCAGCTTGGTCAGGGTCGGCACTGAAGCTTTCTTT
TRBV7-2	.	.	TRBJ1-2	CASSLGAAENYGYTF	TGTGCCAGCAGCTTAGGGGCAGCTGAGAACTATGGCTACACCTTC
TRBV6-2/TRBV6-3	.	.	TRBJ1-5	CASLQGNQSQHF	TGTGCCAGCTTACAGGGTAATCAGTCCCAGCATTTT
TRBV7-2	.	.	TRBJ2-1	CASSQSGLDNEQFF	TGTGCCAGCAGCCAAAGCGGGCTAGACAATGAGCAGTTCTTC
TRBV6-2/TRBV6-3	.	.	TRBJ1-2	CAGSYFRDSGGYTF	TGTGCCGGCAGTTACTTTAGGGACTCCGGTGGCTACACCTTC
TRBV4-1	TRBD1	few	TRBJ1-5	CASSHVSQGVEPQHF	TGCGCCAGCAGCCATGTATCACAGGGGGTTGAGCCCCAGCATTTT
TRBV20-1	TRBD1	few	TRBJ2-7	CSARGPLGQGVIGEQYF	TGCAGTGCTAGAGGACCCTTGGGACAGGGGGTTATAGGCGAGCAGTACTTC
TRBV20-1	.	.	TRBJ1-1	CSARVAGRYTEAFF	TGCAGTGCTAGAGTGGCAGGGCGATACACTGAAGCTTTCTTT
TRBV11-3	.	.	TRBJ1-1	CASSRIKGLNTEAFF	TGTGCCAGCAGCCGCATAAAGGGGCTGAACACTGAAGCTTTCTTT